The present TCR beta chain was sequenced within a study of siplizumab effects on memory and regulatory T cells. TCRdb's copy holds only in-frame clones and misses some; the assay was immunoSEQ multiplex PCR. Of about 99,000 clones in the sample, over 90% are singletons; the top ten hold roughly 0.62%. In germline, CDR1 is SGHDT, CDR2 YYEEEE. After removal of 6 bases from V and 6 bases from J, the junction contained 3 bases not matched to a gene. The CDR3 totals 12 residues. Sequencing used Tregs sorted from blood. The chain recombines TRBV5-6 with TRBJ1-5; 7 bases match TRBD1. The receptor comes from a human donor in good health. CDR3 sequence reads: CASTSGGQPQHF. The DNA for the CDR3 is TGTGCCAGCACCTCAGGGGGTCAGCCCCAGCATTTT. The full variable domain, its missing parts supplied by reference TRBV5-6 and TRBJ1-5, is DAGVTQSPTHLIKTRGQQVTLRCSPKSGHDTVSWYQQALGQGPQFIFQYYEEEERQRGNFPDRFSGHQFPNYSSELNVNALLLGDSALYLCASTSGGQPQHFGDGTRLSIL.